The rows below give T cell receptor beta chains drawn from one sample of a study of T-cell memory formation after mild COVID-19. TCRdb independently ran MiXCR on the 5' RACE reads; one entry per CDR3 protein. The top ten hold 7.5% to 9.5% of the sample, which has around 450,000 distinct CDR3 sequences, around 19% seen once. Sequences were obtained from PBMCs or a T cell subset sorted from them (not recorded which). Source of these receptors: an adult woman who had mild COVID-19 (a few samples of this study predate the infection). Cell type and time point are not known. Both conserved end residues are part of each CDR3. Fields, in order: J gene, V gene, clone size, D gene, CDR3 DNA, CDR3 protein. The D gene is left open where the match is weak. Clone sizes are given selectively: once, few, many, or a class where the clone is expanded.

TRBJ1-2,TRBV12-3/TRBV12-4,few,.,TGTGCCAGCTGCTTTGGCGGGGCGTATGGCTACACCTTC,CASCFGGAYGYTF
TRBJ2-7,TRBV7-8,few,.,TGTGCCAGCAGCTTATCGCGCCAGGTGGGCGAGCAGTACTTC,CASSLSRQVGEQYF
TRBJ1-5,TRBV3-1,once,.,TGTGCCAGCAGCGATAGTGACAGTGGGATCCAGCCCCAGCATTTT,CASSDSDSGIQPQHF
TRBJ1-1,TRBV28,few,.,TGTGCCAGCAGTTTTCAGCTGATGAACACTGAAGCTTTCTTT,CASSFQLMNTEAFF
TRBJ2-1,TRBV12-3/TRBV12-4,few,.,TGTGCCAGCAGTTTAGCGCGGACTCCCAATGAGCAGTTCTTC,CASSLARTPNEQFF
TRBJ2-1,TRBV7-3,.,TRBD2,TGTGCCAGCAGCTTAACGGTAGCGGGAGGGCCGGATGAGCAGTTCTTC,CASSLTVAGGPDEQFF
TRBJ1-6,TRBV6-6,.,.,TGTGCCAGCAGGACGGAGGCAGGGTCACCCCTCCACTTT,CASRTEAGSPLHF
TRBJ2-5,TRBV11-2,.,.,TGTGCCAGCAGCCCTAGATTGGAGACCCAGTACTTC,CASSPRLETQYF
TRBJ2-1,TRBV9,.,TRBD2,TGTGCCAGCAGCGGATCTAGCGGCACACACAATGAGCAGTTCTTC,CASSGSSGTHNEQFF
TRBJ2-5,TRBV28,few,.,TGTGCCAGCAGCGAGTGGGAAGAGACCCAGTACTTC,CASSEWEETQYF
TRBJ2-7,TRBV6-6,few,TRBD2,TGTGCCAGCAGCGTAGCGGGAGCGGCCTACGAGCAGTACTTC,CASSVAGAAYEQYF
TRBJ1-4,TRBV5-6,few,TRBD1,TGTGCCAGCAGCTTGCCTTACCGGGACAGCACTACTCGACTGTTTTTT,CASSLPYRDSTTRLFF
TRBJ1-3,TRBV12-3/TRBV12-4,few,.,TGTGCCAGCAGTCCTCCGAATGGAAACACCATATATTTT,CASSPPNGNTIYF
TRBJ1-6,TRBV15,few,TRBD1,TGTGCCACCAGCAGAGACCCAGGGGGCATATCACCCCTCCACTTT,CATSRDPGGISPLHF
TRBJ1-1,TRBV7-9,.,.,TGTGCCAGCAGCTTAGCCCCAGGGTATGAAGCTTTCTTT,CASSLAPGYEAFF
TRBJ1-4,TRBV7-9,.,TRBD1,TGTGCCAGCAGCTTAGGAGACAGGGGGATGGTCCGGCTGTTTTTT,CASSLGDRGMVRLFF
TRBJ2-3,TRBV12-3/TRBV12-4,.,.,TGTGCCAGCCTGACGGGCAGCACAGATACGCAGTATTTT,CASLTGSTDTQYF
TRBJ2-5,TRBV6-2/TRBV6-3,.,.,TGTGCCAGCAGTTATCTGGGACTTAAGGTTAAGAGTAGACAAGAGACCCAGTACTTC,CASSYLGLKVKSRQETQYF
TRBJ2-3,TRBV15,few,TRBD2,TGTGCCACCAGAGCGGGGGAGAGCACAGATACGCAGTATTTT,CATRAGESTDTQYF
TRBJ2-7,TRBV6-2/TRBV6-3,few,TRBD1,TGTGCCAGCAGTTACCTTCAGGGGGCGGACGAGCAGTACTTC,CASSYLQGADEQYF